This entry lists 22 T cell receptor beta chains sequenced from one sample in a study of T cells in women clearing cervical HPV infection. The table came from immunoSEQ multiplex PCR; TCRdb's copy has only in-frame clones and leaves some out. The listing records roughly 14,000 clones. The sequenced sample was blood buffy coat. These receptors were taken from a woman aged 18-69 years with a cervical HPV16 infection that either progressed to CIN3+ or cleared (not recorded which).

As to this clone: The read gets to within 3 residues of the CDR3 end, and the germline J gene fills in the rest. This rearrangement joins TRBV7-9 to TRBJ2-2, with 7 positions matching TRBD1. CDR1 SEHNR and CDR2 FQNEAQ come from the germline V gene (reference sequence). CDR3 length equals 15 residues. The chain's CDR3 is CASSPRDSFNEKLFF. The DNA read from the CDR3 is TGTGCCAGCAGCCCGAGGGACAGCTTTAATGAAAAG.

To note about this clone: The read is 3 residues too short to cover the CDR3 end, so that end is filled in from the germline J gene. V and J are TRBV20-1 and TRBJ2-1, with TRBD1 matching over 7 bases. The CDR3 runs to 16 residues. Germline CDR1 reads DFQATT; CDR2 reads SNEGSKA (reference sequence). J was trimmed by 5 bases and V by 6 bases; bases with no gene match: 16. CDR3 sequence reads: CSATYMFRQGNNEQFF. The covered CDR3 bases are TGCAGTGCGACCTATATGTTCCGACAGGGAAACAATGAG.

With regard to this clone: The read stops 3 residues short of the end of the CDR3; the missing end is completed from the germline J gene. The rearrangement joins TRBV5-4 to TRBJ2-3, with D uncertain. Germline V gives CDR1 SGHNT, CDR2 YYREEE (reference sequence). This CDR3 spans 12 amino acids. CDR3 protein: CASSLDAETQYF. The covered CDR3 bases are TGTGCCAGCAGCTTGGATGCGGAGACG.

Remarks on this clone: The observed sequence ends 3 residues before the CDR3 terminus, with the missing tail filled in from the germline J gene. V gene TRBV30 combines with J gene TRBJ2-3; 10 bases are shared with TRBD2. This CDR3 has 16 amino acids. Germline-derived CDR1 and CDR2 are GTSNPN and SVGIG (reference sequence). The CDR3 protein is CAWSVRAAGGRGTQYF. The CDR3 DNA, read in part, is TGTGCCTGGAGTGTACGCGCAGCGGGGGGGCGAGGGACG.

Comment on this clone: The sequence runs out 3 residues before the end of the CDR3; the remainder is reconstructed from the germline J gene. V and J are TRBV5-6 and TRBJ2-3, with 7 bases that match TRBD2. V lost 4 bases and J lost 0; bases outside the gene matches: 2. Looked up from germline, CDR1 is SGHDT and CDR2 is YYEEEE. CDR3 length: 14 residues. The CDR3 DNA, read in part, is TGTGCCAGCAGCCTAGCGGCTAGCACAGATACG. As protein: CASSLAASTDT. The full CDR3 is CASSLAASTDTQYF.

Details on this clone: The DNA ends 3 residues before the CDR3 does, and the rest of the CDR3 is filled in from the germline J gene. This sequence joins TRBV7-6 and TRBJ1-3; tentatively, D is TRBD1 (6 bases). The CDR3 spans 16 residues. Trimming took 1 base from V and 4 from J, leaving 14 bases between them. Germline CDR1 is SGHVS and CDR2 is FNYEAQ. The part of the CDR3 DNA that was read is TGTGCCAGCAGCTTAGGCTTCGGGGGGCTAGGAAACACC. Protein sequence: CASSLGFGGLGNT. The full CDR3 protein reads CASSLGFGGLGNTIYF.

Comment on this clone: With the read ending 3 residues before the CDR3 end, the germline J gene is used to fill in that end. V gene TRBV5-1 combines with J gene TRBJ2-4; perhaps TRBD2 as D (6 bases). The CDR3 is 13 amino acids. V dropped 4 bases and J dropped 1 base, with 6 bases sitting between them. Per germline, CDR1 SGHRS and CDR2 YFSETQ. The sequenced part of the CDR3 DNA is TGCGCCAGCAGCGGGGGGGCCAAAAACATT. Its protein product is CASSGGAKNI. The CDR3 in full is CASSGGAKNIQYF.

A note on this clone: Mismatch with germline at one junction end may stem from a read error. The CDR3 is cut off 3 residues early in the read; its end comes from the germline J gene. The rearrangement uses TRBV7-7 and TRBJ2-1; TRBD1 matches 11 bases. Germline V lookup: CDR1 SSHAT, CDR2 FNYEAQ (reference sequence). This CDR3 comprises 18 residues. CDR3 DNA, as far as it was read: TGTGCTAGCAGCACCCAACCACTCGGGACAGGGGGGGGCAATGAG. Translating it yields CASSTQPLGTGGGNE. The whole CDR3 protein is CASSTQPLGTGGGNEQFF. The whole variable domain, remainder taken from reference TRBV7-7 and TRBJ2-1, is GAGVSQSPRYKVTKRGQDVTLRCDPISSHATLYWYQQALGQGPEFLTYFNYEAQPDKSGLPSDRFSAERPEGSISTLTIQRTEQRDSAMYRCASSTQPLGTGGGNEQFFGPGTRLTVL.

In regard to this clone: The CDR3 extends 3 residues past the end of the read, so its final part is completed from the germline J gene. The J gene is TRBJ2-7, the V gene TRBV18, with 9 nucleotides matching TRBD2. The CDR3 is 13 amino acids. V was pared by 3 bases and J by 6 bases, with 3 bases of the junction left unmatched. Germline CDR1 KGHSH, CDR2 LQKENI. CDR3 region: CASSPGLAGEQYF. Partial CDR3 DNA: TGTGCCAGCTCACCGGGACTAGCAGGCGAG.

With regard to this clone: The observed sequence ends 3 residues before the CDR3 terminus, with the missing tail filled in from the germline J gene. V usage is TRBV2 and J usage is TRBJ1-4, with 7 bases identical to TRBD1. The V and J ends lost 4 bases and 10 bases, in that order; junction bases with no gene match: 6. Germline CDR1 is SNHLY and CDR2 is FYNNEI. This CDR3 contains 13 residues. The CDR3 spells CASSGVDRLKLFF. CDR3 DNA, as far as it was read: TGTGCCAGCAGTGGGGTGGACAGGCTAAAA.

A word on this clone: The CDR3 end lies 3 residues beyond the end of the read and is filled in from the germline J gene. V is TRBV2 and J is TRBJ1-5, with TRBD1 matching over 7 bases. CDR1 is SNHLY, CDR2 FYNNEI, per germline. The V segment lost 2 bases and the J segment 2 bases; nucleotides outside the gene matches: 0. This CDR3 contains 14 residues. The covered CDR3 bases are TGTGCCAGCAGTGAACAGGGGGGCAATCAGCCC. Its protein is CASSEQGGNQP. The entire CDR3 is CASSEQGGNQPQHF.

On this clone itself: At one end the junction does not follow the germline gene, possibly because of a read error. The read ends 3 residues shy of where the CDR3 ends; the end is completed using the germline J gene. Other nucleotide sequences in the sample specify the same CDR3. The rearrangement joins TRBV19 to TRBJ1-2; D gene uncertain. Per the germline V gene, CDR1 is LNHDA and CDR2 is SQIVND (reference sequence). CDR3 length: 13 amino acids. CDR3 sequence: CASTGPLFYGYTF. CDR3 bases read: TGTGCCAGTACAGGCCCGCTTTTCTATGGT.

As for this clone: The sequenced fragment ends 3 residues before the CDR3 boundary, so the rest is inferred from the germline J gene. V and J are TRBV5-1 and TRBJ2-2; possible D gene TRBD2, 5 bases. The V and J ends lost 0 bases and 5 bases respectively, with 17 bases between them. Germline V CDR1 and CDR2: SGHRS, YFSETQ. This CDR3 spans 17 amino acids. CDR3 sequence: CASSLALATPGTGELFF. CDR3 DNA, as far as it was read: TGCGCCAGCAGCTTGGCCTTAGCGACCCCGGGGACCGGGGAG.

On this clone: The CDR3 end lies 3 residues beyond the end of the read and is filled in from the germline J gene. The rearrangement joins TRBV28 to TRBJ2-1; a weak D match, TRBD1 (6 bases). Germline-derived CDR1 and CDR2 are MDHEN and SYDVKM. Trimming left V 2 bases short and J 7 bases short, with 12 bases between. The CDR3 loop spans 14 amino acids. The sequenced part of the CDR3 DNA is TGTGCCAGCAGTTTAGGGGGCAGGGTGAATGAG. This encodes CASSLGGRVNE. The entire CDR3 reads CASSLGGRVNEQFF.

Concerning this clone: The CDR3 extends 3 residues past the end of the read, so its final part is completed from the germline J gene. The chain has TRBV7-6 and TRBJ1-1; D is uncertain. V lost 1 base and J lost 1, with 7 bases in between. Germline CDR1 SGHVS, CDR2 FNYEAQ. This CDR3 is 14 amino acids long. Incomplete CDR3 DNA: TGTGCCAGCAGCTTAGGGCTAGCGAACACTGAA. Translated, it gives CASSLGLANTE. The whole CDR3 is CASSLGLANTEAFF.

As for this clone: Coverage ceases 3 residues before the CDR3 finishes, and the germline J gene fills in the end. The gene calls are TRBV4-2 and TRBJ2-2, with 8 bases aligning to TRBD2. The CDR3 has 14 amino acids. Germline CDR1 and CDR2: LGHNA and YNFKEQ. CDR3 amino acids: CASSPGRGGEKLFF. The sequenced part of the CDR3 DNA is TGTGCCAGCAGCCCGGGCCGGGGGGGGGAAAAG.

CDR3 DNA (partial): TGCAGTGCTAGACAGGGTTACACTGAA. Amino acid sequence: CSARQGYTE. The CDR3 in full is CSARQGYTEAFF. V gene TRBV20-1 combines with J gene TRBJ1-1, with D perhaps TRBD1 (5 bases). Read coverage stops 3 residues before the CDR3 terminus; the germline J gene supplies the remainder. The germline CDR1 and CDR2 sequences are DFQATT and SNEGSKA (reference sequence). The V end was cut by 2 bases, the J end by 3 bases, with 7 bases between. CDR3 length: 12 residues.

A note on this clone: The read ends 3 residues shy of where the CDR3 ends; the end is completed using the germline J gene. This chain uses TRBV2 with TRBJ2-3; 8 positions agree with TRBD1. The germline V gene has CDR1 SNHLY and CDR2 FYNNEI. The CDR3 extends over 14 amino acids. CDR3: CASRGTGAQETQYF. The CDR3 DNA, read in part, is TGTGCCAGCAGGGGGACAGGAGCGCAAGAGACG.

With regard to this clone: The read is 3 residues too short to cover the CDR3 end, so that end is filled in from the germline J gene. The chain recombines TRBV11-3 with TRBJ2-7, with a weak D call TRBD1 (6 bases). The CDR3 is 13 residues long. V lost 2 bases and J lost 5, with 10 bases in between. CDR1 and CDR2 (germline): SGHNT, YENEEA. The sequenced part of the CDR3 DNA is TGTGCCAGCAGCTTAAACAGGGTTAACGAG. Its translation: CASSLNRVNE. The full CDR3 protein is CASSLNRVNEQYF.

A word on this clone: The read is 3 residues too short to cover the CDR3 end, so that end is filled in from the germline J gene. The chain carries TRBV7-9 and TRBJ2-7; 9 nucleotides match TRBD1. There are 15 residues in the CDR3. V trimming: 6 bases; J trimming: 1 base; junction bases outside the gene matches: 7. CDR1 SEHNR and CDR2 FQNEAQ come from the germline V gene (reference sequence). The covered CDR3 bases are TGTGCCAGCAGGGGACAGGGAGATGCGTCCTACGAG. Translated: CASRGQGDASYE. The full CDR3 is CASRGQGDASYEQYF. The full variable domain, its missing parts supplied by reference TRBV7-9 and TRBJ2-7, is DTGVSQNPRHKITKRGQNVTFRCDPISEHNRLYWYRQTLGQGPEFLTYFQNEAQLEKSRLLSDRFSAERPKGSFSTLEIQRTEQGDSAMYLCASRGQGDASYEQYFGPGTRLTVT.

Turning to this clone: One junction end disagrees with the germline gene, perhaps due to a read error. The missing CDR3 end, 3 residues past where the read stops, is filled in from the germline J gene. The chain uses TRBV5-1 and TRBJ2-7; no reliable D call. Germline CDR1 reads SGHRS; CDR2 reads YFSETQ. This CDR3 contains 14 residues. The sequenced part of the CDR3 DNA is TGCGCCAGCAGTTTGGGTGTTTCAGTTTACGAG. It encodes CASSLGVSVYE. The CDR3, in full, reads CASSLGVSVYEQYF.

Concerning this clone itself: The DNA ends 3 residues before the CDR3 does, and the rest of the CDR3 is filled in from the germline J gene. The chain employs TRBV5-4 and TRBJ1-4; D remains ambiguous. The germline V gene encodes CDR1 SGHNT and CDR2 YYREEE (reference sequence). This CDR3 region has 13 residues. The V end lost 5 bases, the J end lost 5 bases, and 10 bases lay between the germline ends. The DNA read from the CDR3 is TGTGCCAGCAGGGCCTCGTACAATGAAAAA. Its protein is CASRASYNEK. In full, the CDR3 reads CASRASYNEKLFF.